The following is a T cell receptor (beta chain) sequence with its context. Its cognate antigen is unknown. Trimming stripped 7 bases from V and 4 bases from J, with 13 bases between. Germline V gives CDR1 MNHEY, CDR2 SVGAGI. The CDR3 totals 13 residues. This record comes from a study of vaccination effects on CD4 cells after COVID-19. Looking at the study overall: A median of 72 days separated the second dose and sampling.

Assay used: immunoSEQ multiplex PCR; TCRdb lists only in-frame clones, some missing. Of around 14,000 clones in the sample, over 60% were seen once. Prior to sequencing, the ViraFEST assay stimulated PBMC with viral peptide pools, which expanded the antigen-specific CD4+ T cells. The authors isolated CD4+ T cells after 9 to 10 days of culture. Two doses of either BNT162b2 or mRNA-1273 were given to each participant. This TCR was sampled from a human donor who received a COVID-19 vaccine. The genes are TRBV6-5 and TRBJ1-2, with D unclear. Here the sequenced sample was CD4+ T cells from PBMCs cultured with SARS-CoV-2 spike peptides, taken after COVID-19 vaccination. As DNA, the CDR3 is TGTGCCAGCATGGTAGGAGGTGCCTATGGCTACACCTTC. Its protein is CASMVGGAYGYTF.